This TCR beta chain was found in a study of T-cell memory formation after mild COVID-19 (dated by TCRdb to the early 2020s). Broadly, across the study: TCR sequence clusters from the two donors were largely donor specific. T-cell clones expanding and contracting after mild COVID-19 in two donors were tracked by longitudinal TCRalpha and TCRbeta repertoire sequencing. The cohort was made up of two young adult volunteers, one female and one male, who were previously healthy.

The CDR3, from cysteine to phenylalanine, totals 14 residues. Solely the CDR3 DNA is kept, with 42 bases framed from the first base. The germline V gene encodes CDR1 SGHRS and CDR2 YFSETQ. Deletion took 5 bases off V and 6 bases off J, with a span of 18 bases between the germline ends. The instrument given in TCRdb is Illumina NovaSeq 6000. Using 5'RACE with constant-segment primers, TCRalpha and TCRbeta cDNA libraries were constructed, with sample barcodes and unique molecular identifiers added in the process. Trizol reagent was used to extract RNA from every sample. The libraries were amplified in two PCR steps, and the second step added a second sample barcode and Illumina TruSeq adapters. Sequencing of the libraries was done on an Illumina NovaSeq, producing 2 x 150 bp paired-end reads. Concerning the study's data processing: With migec v1.2.7, reads were demultiplexed and then collapsed into UMI-guided consensus sequences. Using mixcr v2.1.11, UMI consensuses were aligned to TRA and TRB V and J templates and then assembled into clonotypes. A clonotype was counted as expanded or contracted only if both edgeR and NoisET called the change significant, with noise models trained on biological replicates. For edgeR calls, the cutoffs were a false discovery rate-adjusted p below 0.01 and a log2 fold-change threshold of 1. As an exploratory analysis of dynamics, max-normalized trajectories of the 1000 most abundant clonotypes were examined with PCA combined with hierarchical clustering. Separately sequenced CD4+ and CD8+ repertoires were used to assign a CD4 or CD8 phenotype to each responding clone. TCRdb itself trimmed the public reads at Q25 with fastp, ran MiXCR and retained productive beta chains. One record per CDR3 amino acid sequence lists the most common genes and DNA. The V and J calls shown here were made by TCRdb, not taken from the authors' results. For this sample the table gives 150,000 to 200,000 distinct CDR3 sequences, of which roughly 15% were detected only once. 14% of the sample goes to the ten largest clones.

With respect to this clonotype: Its antigen is not yet known. The sample holds no much larger clone one base away, and base qualities are not on file.

PBMCs were isolated by Ficoll-Paque density gradient centrifugation. Broad study findings and their caveats: Contracting CD4+ clones were found mainly in CM and EM memory subsets, while CD8+ clones were enriched in EMRA. Whether the second-wave clones peaking on day 37 were SARS-CoV-2 specific was not confirmed. Clones contracting from day 15 to 85 had balanced CD4/CD8 phenotypes, while a second wave expanding from day 15 to 37 was biased towards CD4+. Some responding clones were detected in pre-infection memory, which suggested that pre-existing cross-reactive memory T cells had joined the SARS-CoV-2 response. Only a couple of mild cases were covered in the study, and larger cohorts including severe cases with pre-infection samples were considered necessary.

The specimen sequenced was PBMCs or a T cell subset sorted from them (not recorded which). The rearrangement joined TRBV5-1 to TRBJ2-7; the D gene is perhaps TRBD1, from 5 matching bases. The clonotype originates from an adult woman who had mild COVID-19 (a few samples of this study predate the infection). The sample titles of this study are shuffled in the database, so cell type and time point are left out; the donor was told from shared clones. The CDR3 in this case is CASSDQGLVGEQYF. The bases are TGCGCCAGCAGTGACCAGGGTTTAGTGGGCGAGCAGTACTTC.